The 18 T cell receptor beta chains below come from one sample, sequenced in a study of vaccination effects on CD4 cells after COVID-19. Expansion with viral peptide pools was applied to antigen-specific CD4+ T cells by the ViraFEST assay prior to sequencing. Subsequent to a culture period of more than 8 days, CD4+ T cells were isolated. Vaccine recipients, nucleocapsid antibody negative, had no prior SARS-CoV-2 infection. These TCRs are of unknown antigen specificity. Measured with immunoSEQ multiplex PCR; TCRdb has only the in-frame clones, and not every one. The sample lists some 20,000 clones, over 65% occurring once. The source was CD4+ T cells from PBMCs cultured with HCoV-NL63 spike peptides, collected before COVID-19 vaccination. The receptor source for this set is a human donor who received a COVID-19 vaccine.

This clone was detected once. The chain is built from TRBV27 and TRBJ2-5, with D possibly called TRBD1 or TRBD2 (5 bases each). The CDR3 runs to 13 residues. Trimming left V 5 bases short and J 5 bases short, with 12 bases between. Germline CDR1 is MNHEY and CDR2 is SMNVEV (reference sequence). The CDR3, as DNA: TGTGCCAGCAGTCCGAGGGGCCGGGAGACCCAGTACTTC. Translation gives CASSPRGRETQYF.

This clone was counted a single time. The rearrangement joins TRBV5-1 to TRBJ1-1; unclear D gene. Between the trimmed V and J ends, which lost 2 bases and 1 base, there was a span of 12 bases. The CDR3 has 15 residues. Germline CDR1 SGHRS, CDR2 YFSETQ. The CDR3 spells CASSLPTGENTEAFF. DNA for the CDR3: TGCGCCAGCAGCTTACCTACGGGAGAGAACACTGAAGCTTTCTTT.

This clone was detected once. The chain joins TRBV6-5 to TRBJ1-3; no clear D gene. CDR3 length equals 14 residues. Trimming pared 7 bases from V and 1 base from J, leaving 11 bases between. CDR1 MNHEY and CDR2 SVGAGI come from the germline V gene. The CDR3 is CASMITVSGNTIYF. Written as DNA, the CDR3 is TGTGCCAGCATGATCACCGTATCTGGAAACACCATATATTTT.

The chain carries TRBV19 and TRBJ2-2; perhaps TRBD1 as D (6 bases). The V gene lost 4 bases and the J gene lost 0 bases, with 12 bases spanning the gap. Germline loops: CDR1 LNHDA, CDR2 SQIVND (reference sequence). The length of the CDR3 is 16 residues. The CDR3 loop reads CASSRGPGANTGELFF. The CDR3 region has the DNA TGTGCCAGTAGTAGAGGGCCAGGGGCGAACACCGGGGAGCTGTTTTTT.

As DNA, the CDR3 is TGTGCCAGCAGTAAACTGCCACGGAACACCGGGGAGCTGTTTTTT. Translating it yields CASSKLPRNTGELFF. The chain combines TRBV7-9 with TRBJ2-2; D remains ambiguous. This CDR3 is built from 15 residues. Trimming took off 6 bases at V and 1 base at J, with 12 bases between the two ends. CDR1 and CDR2 from the germline V gene are SEHNR and FQNEAQ (reference sequence). The whole variable domain, remainder taken from reference TRBV7-9 and TRBJ2-2, is DTGVSQNPRHKITKRGQNVTFRCDPISEHNRLYWYRQTLGQGPEFLTYFQNEAQLEKSRLLSDRFSAERPKGSFSTLEIQRTEQGDSAMYLCASSKLPRNTGELFFGEGSRLTVL.

The chain joins TRBV10-1 to TRBJ2-7; D gene unclear. In germline, CDR1 is WNHNN, CDR2 SYGVQD (reference sequence). V was pared by 0 bases and J by 0 bases, with 9 bases between. The CDR3 contains 15 residues. The CDR3 spells CASSESGQYSYEQYF. CDR3 DNA sequence: TGCGCCAGCAGTGAGTCGGGCCAATACTCCTACGAGCAGTACTTC.

This clone is categorized as medium-sized (0.01 to 0.1%). This chain links TRBV7-8 with TRBJ1-5; D may be TRBD1 (6 bases). This CDR3 region has 15 residues. Germline-derived CDR1 and CDR2 are SGHVS and FQNEAQ. Trimming stripped 5 bases from V and 4 bases from J, with 15 bases between. The CDR3 sequence is CASSPGASFNQPQHF. CDR3 sequence (DNA): TGTGCCAGCAGCCCAGGGGCCAGTTTTAATCAGCCCCAGCATTTT.

J is TRBJ1-5 and V is TRBV7-2; D is possibly TRBD1 (5 bases). Germline V gene lookup returns CDR1 SGHTA and CDR2 FQGNSA. Trimming left V 4 bases short and J 7 bases short, with 11 bases between. This CDR3 comprises 13 residues. The CDR3 sequence: CASSSRVSQPQHF. CDR3 coding DNA: TGTGCCAGCAGCTCCAGGGTATCCCAGCCCCAGCATTTT.

The chain is built from TRBV19 and TRBJ2-5, with D possibly being TRBD1 (6 bases). V shed 3 bases and J shed 2 bases, with 16 bases lying between them. The CDR3 length is 16 residues. Germline V lookup: CDR1 LNHDA, CDR2 SQIVND (reference sequence). CDR3 in DNA: TGTGCCAGTAGTATCTTTGGGACAAGAACACAAGAGACCCAGTACTTC. It yields the protein CASSIFGTRTQETQYF.

CDR3 nucleotide sequence: TGTGCCAGCAGCGTAGATTGGAGGGGAAGGACGGGCGAGCAGTACTTC. This codes for CASSVDWRGRTGEQYF. This chain links TRBV9 with TRBJ2-7; the D gene is possibly TRBD2 (6 bases). Trimming removed 0 bases from V and 6 bases from J, with 19 bases in between. In germline, CDR1 is SGDLS, CDR2 YYNGEE. The CDR3 is 16 amino acids.

The V gene is TRBV19, the J gene TRBJ1-5, with D unresolved. The germline V gene has CDR1 LNHDA and CDR2 SQIVND (reference sequence). The CDR3 totals 12 residues. Deletions cut 10 bases from V and 6 bases from J, with 13 bases between. CDR3: CATGPGGQPQHF. CDR3 DNA: TGTGCCACCGGACCGGGAGGTCAGCCCCAGCATTTT.

V is TRBV10-2 and J is TRBJ1-1; D perhaps matches TRBD1 (6 bases). This CDR3 contains 15 residues. Germline loops: CDR1 WSHSY, CDR2 SAAADI. V shed 6 bases and J shed 1 base, with 15 bases lying between them. The CDR3 DNA sequence: TGCGCCAGCAGAATCACCGGGACATCGAACACTGAAGCTTTCTTT. Its protein product is CASRITGTSNTEAFF.

The genes are TRBV9 and TRBJ1-3; a possible D gene is TRBD1 (5 bases). Germline lookup yields CDR1 SGDLS and CDR2 YYNGEE. The V end was cut by 4 bases, the J end by 0 bases, with 11 bases between. This CDR3 has 15 amino acids. The CDR3 is CASSQGVSSGNTIYF. The CDR3 DNA sequence: TGTGCCAGCAGCCAAGGGGTTAGCTCTGGAAACACCATATATTTT.

The J gene is TRBJ2-1, the V gene TRBV5-1; 7 bases agree with TRBD2. The CDR3 extends over 14 amino acids. V was clipped by 2 bases and J by 4 bases; unmatched bases: 3. In germline, CDR1 is SGHRS, CDR2 YFSETQ. The CDR3 nucleotides read TGCGCCAGCAGCTTCGGGGAGGGTTACAATGAGCAGTTCTTC. Residues: CASSFGEGYNEQFF.

The V and J genes are TRBV7-9 and TRBJ2-5, with D possibly matching TRBD2 (6 bases). Germline lookup yields CDR1 SEHNR and CDR2 FQNEAQ (reference sequence). Trimming cost V 3 bases and J 1 base, with 6 bases left between them. This CDR3 comprises 13 residues. The CDR3 protein is CASSFSGQETQYF. CDR3 DNA: TGTGCCAGCAGCTTTAGCGGCCAAGAGACCCAGTACTTC.

The chain has TRBV5-1 and TRBJ2-2; 11 bases are shared with TRBD2. The V segment lost 3 bases and the J segment 6 bases; nucleotides outside the gene matches: 4. The CDR3 is 15 amino acids. Germline CDR1 and CDR2: SGHRS and YFSETQ. In nucleotides, the CDR3 is TGCGCCAGCAGCTCACTAGCGGGAGTCCCCGGGGAGCTGTTTTTT. Protein sequence: CASSSLAGVPGELFF.

This clone was observed a single time. The chain couples TRBV24-1 to TRBJ2-1; possible D gene TRBD1, 6 bases. Per the germline V gene, CDR1 is KGHDR and CDR2 is SFDVKD. V was shortened by 10 bases and J by 8 bases, with 23 bases between the two germline ends. This CDR3 contains 15 residues. Here the CDR3 DNA reads TGTGCCACTACTCTTGGGGGCAGGGATAGCGATGAGCAGTTCTTC. This sequence encodes CATTLGGRDSDEQFF.

This clone was seen more than once but under ten times. V usage is TRBV6-5 and J usage is TRBJ1-6, with D maybe TRBD1 (5 bases). This CDR3 is 15 amino acids long. CDR1 and CDR2 (germline): MNHEY, SVGAGI. Trimming removed 6 bases at V and 1 base at J, with 10 bases between. As DNA, the CDR3 is TGTGCCAGCAGCGAGACAGTTTCCTATAATTCACCCCTCCACTTT. Protein product: CASSETVSYNSPLHF.